Below are 29 T cell receptor beta chains sequenced from a single sample in a study of glioma-infiltrating T cells after dendritic cell vaccination. Regarding time point: after dendritic cell vaccination, including at tumor progression/relapse. Data came from immunoSEQ multiplex PCR; TCRdb stores just in-frame clones and leaves some out. The repertoire has about 82,000 clones, roughly 80% of them found once; the top ten carry less than 7%. This sample comprised blood, obtained after dendritic cell vaccination. Receptors originate from a human donor with glioblastoma.

This chain links TRBV7-3 with TRBJ2-5, with 8 positions matching TRBD2. CDR3 size: 16 residues. Germline V gives CDR1 SGHTA, CDR2 FQGTGA. The J segment lost 2 bases and the V segment lost 6 bases, leaving 11 bases of the junction unmatched. CDR3 sequence: CASSSPGVAGQETQYF. DNA for the CDR3: TGTGCCAGCAGTTCCCCAGGCGTAGCGGGGCAAGAGACCCAGTACTTC. The whole variable domain, filled in from reference TRBV7-3 and TRBJ2-5, reads GAGVSQTPSNKVTEKGKYVELRCDPISGHTALYWYRQSLGQGPEFLIYFQGTGAADDSGLPNDRFFAVRPEGSVSTLKIQRTERGDSAVYLCASSSPGVAGQETQYFGPGTRLLVL.

This clone is a singleton in its sample. The V and J genes are TRBV5-1 and TRBJ2-2; the D gene is possibly TRBD1 (6 bases). V dropped 0 bases and J dropped 5 bases, with 8 bases sitting between them. Per the germline V gene, CDR1 is SGHRS and CDR2 is YFSETQ. The CDR3 totals 14 residues. Written as DNA, the CDR3 is TGCGCCAGCAGCTTGGTAACAGGGACCGGGGAGCTGTTTTTT. It encodes CASSLVTGTGELFF.

For the CDR3, the DNA is TGTGCCAGCAGCGTAGGAAGCGGGGGTTACAATGAGCAGTTCTTC. It translates to CASSVGSGGYNEQFF. The rearrangement links TRBV9 to TRBJ2-1, with 8 bases fitting TRBD2. The CDR3 loop spans 15 amino acids. J was trimmed by 4 bases and V by 0 bases; bases with no gene match: 3. From germline, CDR1 is SGDLS and CDR2 YYNGEE.

This rearrangement joins TRBV6-6 to TRBJ2-4; D might be TRBD1 (6 bases). Trimming pared 0 bases from V and 8 bases from J, leaving 17 bases between. There are 16 residues in the CDR3. Germline CDR1 and CDR2: MNHNY and SVGAGI (reference sequence). The CDR3 reads CASSYSGQGRKDIQYF. The CDR3 bases are TGTGCCAGCAGTTACTCGGGCCAGGGGCGCAAGGACATTCAGTACTTC.

The chain employs TRBV19 and TRBJ2-3; the match to TRBD1 covers 11 bases. Losses at the gene ends were 3 bases for V and 2 bases for J; bases not matched to a gene: 10. Germline V gene data show CDR1 as LNHDA and CDR2 as SQIVND (reference sequence). CDR3 size: 18 residues. CDR3 sequence: CASSIGRGDRGFTDTQYF. The CDR3 DNA follows: TGTGCCAGTAGTATCGGTCGGGGGGACAGGGGGTTCACAGATACGCAGTATTTT.

The J gene is TRBJ2-3, the V gene TRBV6-5, with TRBD1 as a possible D gene (6 bases). The germline V gene encodes CDR1 MNHEY and CDR2 SVGAGI. The V and J ends lost 5 bases and 0 bases respectively, with 12 bases between them. The CDR3 contains 15 residues. As DNA, the CDR3 is TGTGCCAGCAGTCGAGACAGGTCTAGCACAGATACGCAGTATTTT. Translated, it gives CASSRDRSSTDTQYF.

J is TRBJ1-1 and V is TRBV11-2; possible D gene TRBD1, 5 bases. The CDR3 length is 14 residues. CDR1 and CDR2 from the germline V gene are SGHAT and FQNNGV. Trimming cost V 7 bases and J 1 base, with 13 bases left between them. This CDR3 reads CASIPGVTNTEAFF. In DNA form, the CDR3 reads TGTGCCAGCATTCCGGGGGTGACGAACACTGAAGCTTTCTTT. The full variable domain, rest sourced from reference TRBV11-2 and TRBJ1-1, is EAGVAQSPRYKIIEKRQSVAFWCNPISGHATLYWYQQILGQGPKLLIQFQNNGVVDDSQLPKDRFSAERLKGVDSTLKIQPAKLEDSAVYLCASIPGVTNTEAFFGQGTRLTVV.

The genes are TRBV10-3 and TRBJ2-2, with D unclear. Germline-derived CDR1 and CDR2 are ENHRY and SYGVKD. Trimming removed 10 bases from V and 2 bases from J, with 5 bases in between. The CDR3 loop spans 11 amino acids. The CDR3 sequence: CATLNTGELFF. The CDR3 DNA reads TGTGCCACCTTAAACACCGGGGAGCTGTTTTTT.

This chain connects TRBV9 to TRBJ2-1, with TRBD1 as a possible D gene (6 bases). The CDR3 runs 15 residues. Germline loops: CDR1 SGDLS, CDR2 YYNGEE. The germline V and J ends were trimmed by 4 bases and 5 bases, with 16 bases remaining between them. The DNA of the CDR3 is TGTGCCAGCAGCCCTAAGAGGGGGAATGACAATGAGCAGTTCTTC. Translating gives CASSPKRGNDNEQFF.

The chain uses TRBV14 and TRBJ1-1, with no clear D. V gave up 0 bases and J gave up 4 bases, with 9 bases separating them. The CDR3 loop spans 14 amino acids. The germline CDR1 and CDR2 sequences are SGHDN and FVKESK. The CDR3 reads CASSQDWQFTEAFF. CDR3 sequence (DNA): TGTGCCAGCAGCCAAGACTGGCAGTTCACTGAAGCTTTCTTT.

The CDR3 loop reads CASSPSGKGTDTQYF. CDR3 bases: TGCGCCAGCAGTCCGTCAGGGAAAGGGACAGATACGCAGTATTTT. This chain links TRBV5-1 with TRBJ2-3, with D maybe TRBD1 (5 bases). Trimming removed 5 bases at V and 3 bases at J, with 16 bases between. This CDR3 has 15 amino acids. Looked up from germline, CDR1 is SGHRS and CDR2 is YFSETQ.

The chain joins TRBV5-6 to TRBJ1-6; no firm D call. There are 16 residues in the CDR3. Trimming shortened V by 3 bases and J by 5 bases, and 15 bases separated the two germline ends. Per germline, CDR1 SGHDT and CDR2 YYEEEE. The CDR3 nucleotides are TGTGCCAGCAGCTCACTCGGGAGACTGGATAATTCACCCCTCCACTTT. This sequence encodes CASSSLGRLDNSPLHF.

The chain uses TRBV7-2 and TRBJ1-1; the D gene is possibly TRBD1 (5 bases). The CDR3 spans 13 residues. Germline assignment: CDR1 SGHTA and CDR2 FQGNSA. The V and J ends lost 6 bases and 4 bases respectively, with 12 bases between them. DNA for the CDR3: TGTGCCAGCAGTTGGGGCAGGTTCACTGAAGCTTTCTTT. The encoded protein is CASSWGRFTEAFF.

The CDR3 DNA follows: TGTGCCAGCAGCCCTACCCGAGGGGATACGCAGTATTTT. Amino acid sequence: CASSPTRGDTQYF. V is TRBV7-3 and J is TRBJ2-3, with D tentatively TRBD2 (5 bases). The germline V gene encodes CDR1 SGHTA and CDR2 FQGTGA. The length of the CDR3 is 13 residues. The ends were cut back, 5 bases at V and 6 bases at J, with 12 bases in the middle.

The chain uses TRBV13 and TRBJ2-1; 8 positions agree with TRBD2. The V gene end was trimmed by 5 bases and the J gene end by 7 bases; junction bases not matched to a gene: 10. Germline CDR1 is PRHDT and CDR2 is FYEKMQ (reference sequence). The CDR3 loop spans 15 amino acids. The CDR3 nucleotides read TGTGCCAGCAGCATCCGAGCGGGGGCGCGGAATGAGCAGTTCTTC. It encodes CASSIRAGARNEQFF.

V is TRBV5-1 and J is TRBJ2-1; no clear D. This CDR3 has 13 residues. Germline lookup yields CDR1 SGHRS and CDR2 YFSETQ. V lost 3 bases and J lost 8, with 12 bases in between. Here the CDR3 DNA reads TGCGCCAGCAGCTCCTCCCTCCCCTATGAGCAGTTCTTC. Protein sequence: CASSSSLPYEQFF. The full variable domain, with the rest looked up from reference TRBV5-1 and TRBJ2-1, is KAGVTQTPRYLIKTRGQQVTLSCSPISGHRSVSWYQQTPGQGLQFLFEYFSETQRNKGNFPGRFSGRQFSNSRSEMNVSTLELGDSALYLCASSSSLPYEQFFGPGTRLTVL.

This chain links TRBV7-3 with TRBJ2-1, with 11 bases identical to TRBD1. Germline CDR1 is SGHTA and CDR2 is FQGTGA. The CDR3 totals 15 residues. J was trimmed by 6 bases and V by 2 bases; bases with no gene match: 3. The CDR3 bases are TGTGCCAGCAGCTTAGGACAGGGGGCGGTCAATGAGCAGTTCTTC. Its translation: CASSLGQGAVNEQFF.

This chain uses TRBV5-6 with TRBJ2-7, with TRBD1 identical over 7 bases. This CDR3 region has 16 residues. Looked up from germline, CDR1 is SGHDT and CDR2 is YYEEEE. The V and J ends lost 0 bases and 0 bases, in that order; junction bases with no gene match: 6. The CDR3 loop is CASSLGGGKSSYEQYF. The DNA of the CDR3 is TGTGCCAGCAGCTTGGGAGGGGGCAAATCCTCCTACGAGCAGTACTTC.

CDR3 bases: TGTGCCAGCAGCCAAGGTGCTGGGGGCAGCTACGAGCAGTACTTC. This gives the protein CASSQGAGGSYEQYF. The chain couples TRBV16 to TRBJ2-7; D perhaps matches TRBD1 (6 bases). Trimming cost V 2 bases and J 3 bases, with 14 bases left between them. CDR3 length: 15 residues. The germline V gene encodes CDR1 KGHSY and CDR2 FQNENV.

A single count supports this clone. This sequence joins TRBV19 and TRBJ2-2, with D tentatively TRBD2 (5 bases). The CDR3 sequence is 13 residues long. Per the germline V gene, CDR1 is LNHDA and CDR2 is SQIVND (reference sequence). V was cut by 11 bases and J by 7 bases, with 17 bases left in between. The CDR3 nucleotides are TGTGCCTCCGAGAGGGCAGATTTCGGGGAGCTGTTTTTT. This gives the protein CASERADFGELFF.

The chain links TRBV6-4 to TRBJ2-3, with D uncertain. The CDR3 spans 16 residues. V lost 0 bases to trimming and J lost 0 bases, with 10 bases between them. Germline V gene data show CDR1 as MRHNA and CDR2 as SNTAGT. The CDR3 nucleotides read TGTGCCAGCAGTGACTCGGCAGCGTCTAGCACAGATACGCAGTATTTT. Its translation is CASSDSAASSTDTQYF.

This sequence joins TRBV2 and TRBJ1-2; weak D call: TRBD1 (6 bases). Germline assignment: CDR1 SNHLY and CDR2 FYNNEI. V was pared by 5 bases and J by 7 bases, with 11 bases between. This CDR3 is built from 12 residues. In nucleotides, the CDR3 is TGTGCCAGCAGTCGGGGGGCAGGTGGCTACACCTTC. Translated, it gives CASSRGAGGYTF.

This chain uses TRBV7-2 with TRBJ2-1; TRBD1 aligns across 8 bases. The V segment lost 5 bases and the J segment 6 bases; nucleotides outside the gene matches: 6. The germline V gene has CDR1 SGHTA and CDR2 FQGNSA. The CDR3 sequence is 14 residues long. This chain's CDR3 is CASSGGQAGNEQFF. The CDR3 nucleotides are TGTGCCAGCAGCGGGGGACAGGCGGGCAATGAGCAGTTCTTC. The entire variable domain, with the rest obtained from reference TRBV7-2 and TRBJ2-1, is as follows: GAGVSQSPSNKVTEKGKDVELRCDPISGHTALYWYRQSLGQGLEFLIYFQGNSAPDKSGLPSDRFSAERTGGSVSTLTIQRTQQEDSAVYLCASSGGQAGNEQFFGPGTRLTVL.

This clone was detected only a few times. The junction departs from germline at one end; a sequencing error may be responsible. The chain links TRBV4-3 to TRBJ2-1, with TRBD2 identical over 13 bases. Looked up from germline, CDR1 is LGHNA and CDR2 is YSLEER. The CDR3 extends over 16 amino acids. CDR3 sequence: CASSQDQGLAGSEEFF. CDR3 in DNA: TGCGCCAGCAGCCAAGATCAGGGACTAGCGGGGTCTGAGGAGTTCTTC.

The chain combines TRBV6-1 with TRBJ1-1; D ambiguous. V was pared by 7 bases and J by 3 bases, with 12 bases between. The germline CDR1 and CDR2 sequences are MNHNS and SASEGT. This CDR3 contains 13 residues. CDR3 nucleotide sequence: TGTGCCAGCAAGTTGGCCGGGGACACTGAAGCTTTCTTT. Protein sequence: CASKLAGDTEAFF.

The CDR3 here is CASSHSGTEGYEQYF. CDR3 sequence (DNA): TGTGCCAGCAGCCATTCCGGGACAGAGGGCTACGAGCAGTACTTC. This rearrangement joins TRBV27 to TRBJ2-7, with 7 positions matching TRBD1. The CDR3 has 15 residues. The V gene end was trimmed by 6 bases and the J gene end by 3 bases; junction bases not matched to a gene: 11. Germline CDR1 MNHEY, CDR2 SMNVEV (reference sequence).

This clone was counted once. The J gene is TRBJ1-2, the V gene TRBV6-5, with D hard to call. Germline loops: CDR1 MNHEY, CDR2 SVGAGI. This CDR3 has 12 residues. The V end was cut by 9 bases, the J end by 4 bases, with 12 bases between. This CDR3 is CASSGSTYGYTF. CDR3 bases: TGTGCCAGTTCGGGGTCGACCTATGGCTACACCTTC.

The V and J genes are TRBV6-4 and TRBJ2-1, with D perhaps matching TRBD1 (7 bases). This CDR3 has 16 residues. Trimming shortened V by 0 bases and J by 2 bases, and 11 bases separated the two germline ends. The germline CDR1 and CDR2 sequences are MRHNA and SNTAGT. CDR3 sequence reads: CASSDSEGAAYNEQFF. The CDR3 DNA reads TGTGCCAGCAGTGACTCGGAGGGGGCCGCCTACAATGAGCAGTTCTTC.

This clone is a singleton in its sample. The chain combines TRBV4-2 with TRBJ1-2, with 8 positions matching TRBD1. Trimming removed 1 base from V and 4 bases from J; junction bases left unmatched: 8. The CDR3 is made up of 16 amino acids. Germline assignment: CDR1 LGHNA and CDR2 YNFKEQ. The CDR3 sequence: CASSQVTGGSLYGYTF. CDR3 DNA sequence: TGTGCCAGCAGCCAAGTTACAGGGGGGTCCCTCTATGGCTACACCTTC.